This record covers a single TCR beta chain. The antigen remains unidentified. Data came from immunoSEQ multiplex PCR; TCRdb stores just in-frame clones and leaves some out. The data contain approximately 39,000 clones, more than 60% of them singletons. The V gene's germline CDR1 is SGHRS and CDR2 YFSETQ. Between the trimmed V and J ends, which lost 4 bases and 4 bases, there was a span of 14 bases. The CDR3 has 14 residues. The investigators sampled blood at baseline, at cycle 4 day 1, and at cycle 7 day 1. The sample belongs to a study of OX40 agonist ivuxolimab in advanced cancers. Study-wide findings and caveats: Fewer expanded clones were found on average in CD4+ than in CD8+ T cells. The authors also found low normalized T-cell clonal expansion in some nonresponders.

Here the sequenced sample was CD4+ or CD8+ T cells sorted from blood, taken in a trial of the OX40 agonist ivuxolimab. V gene TRBV5-1 combines with J gene TRBJ1-1, with D possibly TRBD1 on 5 matching bases. The clonotype comes from an adult with an advanced solid tumor such as melanoma, head and neck, liver or kidney cancer. As DNA, the CDR3 is TGCGCCAGCAGCAAACGACAGCTTACCACTGAAGCTTTCTTT. The encoded protein is CASSKRQLTTEAFF.